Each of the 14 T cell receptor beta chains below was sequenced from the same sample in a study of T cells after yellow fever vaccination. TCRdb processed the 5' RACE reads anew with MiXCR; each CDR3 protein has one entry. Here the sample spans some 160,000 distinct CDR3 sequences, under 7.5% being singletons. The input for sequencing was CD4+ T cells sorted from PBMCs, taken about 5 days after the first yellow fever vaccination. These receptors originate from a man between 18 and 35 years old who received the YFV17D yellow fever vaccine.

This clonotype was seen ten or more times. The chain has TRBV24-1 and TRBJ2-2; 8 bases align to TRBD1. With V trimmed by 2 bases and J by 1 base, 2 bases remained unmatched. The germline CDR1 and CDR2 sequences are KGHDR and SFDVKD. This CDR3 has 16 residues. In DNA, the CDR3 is TGTGCCACCAGTGATTCCGGGACAGGGAACACCGGGGAGCTGTTTTTT. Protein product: CATSDSGTGNTGELFF.

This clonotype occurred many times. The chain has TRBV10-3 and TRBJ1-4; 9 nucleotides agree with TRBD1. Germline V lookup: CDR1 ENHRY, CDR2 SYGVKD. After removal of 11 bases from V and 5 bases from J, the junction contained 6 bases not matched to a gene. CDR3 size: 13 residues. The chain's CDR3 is CASRQGENEKLFF. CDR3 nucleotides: TGTGCCTCAAGACAGGGGGAGAATGAAAAACTGTTTTTT.

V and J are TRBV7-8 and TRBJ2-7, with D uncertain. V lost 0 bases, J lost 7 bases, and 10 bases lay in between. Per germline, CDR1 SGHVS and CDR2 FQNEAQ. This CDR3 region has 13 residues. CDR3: CASSLAQRKEQYF. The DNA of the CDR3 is TGTGCCAGCAGCTTAGCGCAGAGGAAAGAGCAGTACTTC.

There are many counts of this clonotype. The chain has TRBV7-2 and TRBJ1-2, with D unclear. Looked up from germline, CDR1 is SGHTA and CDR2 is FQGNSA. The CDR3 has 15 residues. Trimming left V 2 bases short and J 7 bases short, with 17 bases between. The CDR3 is CASSLTELRARGYTF. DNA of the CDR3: TGTGCCAGCAGCTTAACGGAGCTAAGGGCCCGTGGCTACACCTTC.

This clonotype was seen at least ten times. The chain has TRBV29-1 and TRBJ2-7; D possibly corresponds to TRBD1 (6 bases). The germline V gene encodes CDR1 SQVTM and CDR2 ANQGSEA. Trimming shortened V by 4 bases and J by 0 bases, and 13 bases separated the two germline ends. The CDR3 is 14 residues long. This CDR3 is CSVGGTRSSYEQYF. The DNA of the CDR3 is TGCAGCGTTGGAGGGACAAGGAGCTCCTACGAGCAGTACTTC.

CDR3 amino acids: CASNPRRQVSNTEAFF. CDR3 DNA sequence: TGTGCCAGTAACCCACGCCGACAGGTTTCGAACACTGAAGCTTTCTTT. The V call is TRBV19, the J call TRBJ1-1; weak D call: TRBD1 (6 bases). The CDR3 extends over 16 amino acids. Per the germline V gene, CDR1 is LNHDA and CDR2 is SQIVND (reference sequence). Trimming stripped 7 bases from V and 1 base from J, with 19 bases between.

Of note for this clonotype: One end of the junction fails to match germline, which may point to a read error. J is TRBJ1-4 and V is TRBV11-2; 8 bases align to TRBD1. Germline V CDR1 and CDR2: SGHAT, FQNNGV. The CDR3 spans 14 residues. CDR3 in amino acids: CASRKQGVNEKQFF. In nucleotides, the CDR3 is TGTGCCAGCAGGAAACAGGGGGTTAATGAAAAACAGTTTTTT.

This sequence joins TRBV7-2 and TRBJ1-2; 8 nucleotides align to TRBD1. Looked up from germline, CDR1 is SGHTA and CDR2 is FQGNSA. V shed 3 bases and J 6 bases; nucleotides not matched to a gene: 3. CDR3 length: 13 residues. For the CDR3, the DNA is TGTGCCAGCAGCTTGGACAGGGAAAATGGCTACACCTTC. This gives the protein CASSLDRENGYTF.

The CDR3: CASSPIGSTYEQYF. The CDR3 nucleotides are TGTGCCAGCTCACCAATCGGCAGTACCTACGAGCAGTACTTC. The chain recombines TRBV18 with TRBJ2-7; D is uncertain. From germline, CDR1 is KGHSH and CDR2 LQKENI. The CDR3 length is 14 residues. Deletions cut 2 bases from V and 2 bases from J, with 10 bases between.

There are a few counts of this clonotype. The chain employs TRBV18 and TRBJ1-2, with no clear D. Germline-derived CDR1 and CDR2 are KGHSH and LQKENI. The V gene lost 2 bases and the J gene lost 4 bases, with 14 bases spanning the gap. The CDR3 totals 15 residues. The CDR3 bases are TGTGCCAGCTCACCAACGGCCCACTGGGCCTATGGCTACACCTTC. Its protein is CASSPTAHWAYGYTF. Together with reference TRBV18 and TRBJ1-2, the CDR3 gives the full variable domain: NAGVMQNPRHLVRRRGQEARLRCSPMKGHSHVYWYRQLPEEGLKFMVYLQKENIIDESGMPKERFSAEFPKEGPSILRIQQVVRGDSAAYFCASSPTAHWAYGYTFGSGTRLTVV.

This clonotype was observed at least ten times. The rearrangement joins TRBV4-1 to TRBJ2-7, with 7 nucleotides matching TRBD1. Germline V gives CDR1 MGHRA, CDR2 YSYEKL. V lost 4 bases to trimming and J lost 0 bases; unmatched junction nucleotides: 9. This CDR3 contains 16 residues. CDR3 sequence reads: CASSPPGQMSSYEQYF. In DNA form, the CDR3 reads TGCGCCAGCAGCCCGCCGGGACAGATGAGCTCCTACGAGCAGTACTTC.

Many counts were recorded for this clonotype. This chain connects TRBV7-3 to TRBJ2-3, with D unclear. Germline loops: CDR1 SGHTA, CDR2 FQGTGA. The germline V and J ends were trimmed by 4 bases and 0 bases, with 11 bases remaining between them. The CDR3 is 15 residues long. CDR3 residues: CASSSQGPSTDTQYF. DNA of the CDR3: TGTGCCAGCAGCTCTCAAGGGCCTAGCACAGATACGCAGTATTTT.

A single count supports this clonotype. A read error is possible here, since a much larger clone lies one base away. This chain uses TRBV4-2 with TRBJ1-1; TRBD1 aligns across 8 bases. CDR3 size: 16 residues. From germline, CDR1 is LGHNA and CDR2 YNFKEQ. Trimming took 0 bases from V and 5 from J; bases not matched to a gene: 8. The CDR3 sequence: CASSQDLDRGGTEAFF. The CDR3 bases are TGTGCCAGCAGCCAAGATCTCGACAGGGGCGGTACTGAAGCTTTCTTT.

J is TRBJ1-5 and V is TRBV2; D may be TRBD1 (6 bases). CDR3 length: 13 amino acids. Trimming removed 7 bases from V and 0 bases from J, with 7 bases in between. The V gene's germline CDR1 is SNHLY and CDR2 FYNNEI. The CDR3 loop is CASNRDSNQPQHF. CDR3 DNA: TGTGCCAGCAACAGGGATAGCAATCAGCCCCAGCATTTT.